Listed here are 27 T cell receptor beta chains from one sample, sequenced in a study of shared clonotypes between healthy human individuals. The table came from immunoSEQ multiplex PCR; TCRdb's copy has only in-frame clones and leaves some out. The profile covers 1.5 million to 2.5 million clones, with roughly 95% appearing a single time and more than 0.95% taken by the ten largest. CD45RO negativity and positive selection for CCR7 defined naive CD8 cells, a population that excluded terminally differentiated effector memory CD45RA+ cells. The sequenced sample consisted of naive CD8+ T cells sorted from blood. These TCRs come from a man aged 18 to 30 in good health.

The V and J genes are TRBV7-9 and TRBJ2-3, with D possibly TRBD1 on 5 matching bases. This CDR3 contains 15 residues. Germline assignment: CDR1 SEHNR and CDR2 FQNEAQ (reference sequence). V lost 4 bases, J lost 5 bases, and 16 bases lay in between. The CDR3 bases are TGTGCCAGCAGCTCTCGGACAATCGGTGGAGATACGCAGTATTTT. Protein sequence: CASSSRTIGGDTQYF.

The chain links TRBV10-3 to TRBJ2-1; perhaps TRBD2 as D (5 bases). Germline V gives CDR1 ENHRY, CDR2 SYGVKD. V was shortened by 11 bases and J by 11 bases, with 13 bases between the two germline ends. The CDR3 length is 10 residues. The CDR3 spells CAVGESQQFF. The CDR3, as DNA: TGTGCCGTCGGGGAAAGTCAGCAGTTCTTC.

J is TRBJ1-3 and V is TRBV30; D uncertain. Per germline, CDR1 GTSNPN and CDR2 SVGIG (reference sequence). The CDR3 runs 11 residues. Here the CDR3 reads CGISSGNTIYF. CDR3 bases: TGTGGGATCTCTTCTGGAAACACCATATATTTT.

The chain is built from TRBV5-6 and TRBJ2-1; D is perhaps TRBD1 (6 bases). Per germline, CDR1 SGHDT and CDR2 YYEEEE. The CDR3 runs 15 residues. V gave up 0 bases and J gave up 7 bases, with 14 bases separating them. The CDR3 DNA is TGTGCCAGCAGCTTGGAGGACAGACCGGGGAATGAGCAGTTCTTC. Translation gives CASSLEDRPGNEQFF.

As concerns this clone: The sample holds other DNA sequences that translate to the same CDR3. This rearrangement joins TRBV9 to TRBJ2-3; no definite D call. The V end was cut by 0 bases, the J end by 5 bases, with 4 bases between. The CDR3 covers 12 residues. Germline CDR1 reads SGDLS; CDR2 reads YYNGEE. The CDR3 region has the DNA TGTGCCAGCAGCGTAGATGTAGATACGCAGTATTTT. This gives the protein CASSVDVDTQYF.

V and J are TRBV27 and TRBJ1-2, with D uncertain. Germline V CDR1 and CDR2: MNHEY, SMNVEV (reference sequence). Deletions cut 6 bases from V and 4 bases from J, with 12 bases between. The CDR3 contains 13 residues. The CDR3 coding sequence is TGTGCCAGCAGCGATCAATCCTTCTATGGCTACACCTTC. It encodes CASSDQSFYGYTF.

The V gene is TRBV2, the J gene TRBJ2-5; D is uncertain. CDR1 is SNHLY, CDR2 FYNNEI, per germline. The CDR3 has 13 residues. The V end was cut by 5 bases, the J end by 3 bases, with 10 bases between. Here the CDR3 DNA reads TGTGCCAGCAGTACCTTGTCAGAAGAGACCCAGTACTTC. Its translation is CASSTLSEETQYF. Full variable domain (outside the CDR3, taken from reference TRBV2 and TRBJ2-5): EPEVTQTPSHQVTQMGQEVILRCVPISNHLYFYWYRQILGQKVEFLVSFYNNEISEKSEIFDDQFSVERPDGSNFTLKIRSTKLEDSAMYFCASSTLSEETQYFGPGTRLLVL.

The V call is TRBV14, the J call TRBJ1-2, with D tentatively TRBD1 (6 bases). Germline V gene sequence: CDR1 SGHDN, CDR2 FVKESK. This CDR3 is 15 amino acids long. Trimming left V 2 bases short and J 3 bases short, with 13 bases between. The CDR3 region is CASSQRGGGHYGYTF. The CDR3 coding sequence is TGTGCCAGCAGCCAAAGGGGAGGGGGTCACTATGGCTACACCTTC. Complete variable domain (other parts from reference TRBV14 and TRBJ1-2): EAGVTQFPSHSVIEKGQTVTLRCDPISGHDNLYWYRRVMGKEIKFLLHFVKESKQDESGMPNNRFLAERTGGTYSTLKVQPAELEDSGVYFCASSQRGGGHYGYTFGSGTRLTVV.

The V gene is TRBV7-3, the J gene TRBJ2-3; 10 bases align to TRBD2. Germline CDR1 and CDR2: SGHTA and FQGTGA. CDR3 length: 17 amino acids. V lost 2 bases to trimming and J lost 2 bases; unmatched junction nucleotides: 7. The chain's CDR3 is CASSLGLAGVNTDTQYF. The CDR3 DNA is TGTGCCAGCAGCTTAGGTCTAGCGGGGGTTAACACAGATACGCAGTATTTT.

This chain joins TRBV19 and TRBJ2-7; 10 nucleotides align to TRBD2. The CDR3 sequence is 15 residues long. J was trimmed by 5 bases and V by 3 bases; bases with no gene match: 7. Per the germline V gene, CDR1 is LNHDA and CDR2 is SQIVND (reference sequence). DNA for the CDR3: TGTGCCAGTAGTATTCTAGCGGGAGCGATCCACGAGCAGTACTTC. Amino acid sequence: CASSILAGAIHEQYF.

The rearrangement uses TRBV9 and TRBJ2-1; 7 bases align to TRBD2. Per germline, CDR1 SGDLS and CDR2 YYNGEE. CDR3 size: 16 residues. V was pared by 0 bases and J by 5 bases, with 8 bases of the junction left unmatched. Written as DNA, the CDR3 is TGTGCCAGCAGCGTAGATGGTAGCGGGCTACACAATGAGCAGTTCTTC. It codes for CASSVDGSGLHNEQFF.

The chain joins TRBV5-1 to TRBJ2-1, with 12 bases lining up with TRBD2. The germline V gene encodes CDR1 SGHRS and CDR2 YFSETQ. The CDR3 contains 16 residues. With 4 bases clipped from V and 4 bases from J, the junction kept 6 bases outside the gene matches. The CDR3, as DNA: TGCGCCAGCAGCCCTAAGACTAGCGGGGGTTACAATGAGCAGTTCTTC. It specifies CASSPKTSGGYNEQFF.

The CDR3 sequence is CASSVEGGEYNEQFF. CDR3 in DNA: TGTGCCAGCAGCGTGGAAGGAGGGGAATACAATGAGCAGTTCTTC. V gene TRBV9 combines with J gene TRBJ2-1, with D maybe TRBD2 (6 bases). CDR1 is SGDLS, CDR2 YYNGEE, per germline. Deletions cut 2 bases from V and 4 bases from J, with 13 bases between. This CDR3 is 15 amino acids long.

The chain joins TRBV5-1 to TRBJ2-7; 8 nucleotides agree with TRBD2. V was pared by 7 bases and J by 3 bases, with 9 bases of the junction left unmatched. The CDR3 consists of 14 residues. Germline V gives CDR1 SGHRS, CDR2 YFSETQ. The DNA of the CDR3 is TGCGCCAGCGTCTCGGGAGCGGGGGACTACGAGCAGTACTTC. Encoded protein: CASVSGAGDYEQYF.

This rearrangement joins TRBV28 to TRBJ2-3; D not resolved. Germline V lookup: CDR1 MDHEN, CDR2 SYDVKM. There are 14 residues in the CDR3. The V gene lost 2 bases and the J gene lost 4 bases, with 10 bases spanning the gap. This CDR3 is CASSLNGGADTQYF. CDR3 DNA: TGTGCCAGCAGTTTAAATGGTGGGGCAGATACGCAGTATTTT. Supplemented by reference TRBV28 and TRBJ2-3, the full variable domain reads DVKVTQSSRYLVKRTGEKVFLECVQDMDHENMFWYRQDPGLGLRLIYFSYDVKMKEKGDIPEGYSVSREKKERFSLILESASTNQTSMYLCASSLNGGADTQYFGPGTRLTVL.

The chain employs TRBV7-6 and TRBJ2-5, with TRBD2 identical over 8 bases. The J call is uncertain, as TRBJ2-7 better fits the DNA end. The CDR3 covers 13 residues. The germline gives CDR1 SGHVS, CDR2 FNYEAQ. CDR3: CASSFTSGYEQYF. The CDR3 DNA reads TGTGCCAGCAGCTTCACTAGCGGCTACGAGCAGTACTTC.

This chain joins TRBV11-3 and TRBJ1-1; 7 bases align to TRBD1. The J segment lost 1 base and the V segment lost 5 bases, leaving 4 bases of the junction unmatched. CDR1 is SGHNT and CDR2 is YENEEA in the germline V gene. The CDR3 contains 14 residues. The CDR3, as DNA: TGTGCCAGCAGCCCGGGACAGACGAACACTGAAGCTTTCTTT. Amino acid sequence: CASSPGQTNTEAFF.

Worth noting for this clone: Other DNA sequences in this specimen translate into the identical CDR3. The chain combines TRBV28 with TRBJ1-5; the D gene is possibly TRBD1 (5 bases). CDR1 and CDR2 from the germline V gene are MDHEN and SYDVKM. The CDR3 length is 14 residues. V shed 3 bases and J shed 6 bases, with 12 bases lying between them. CDR3: CASSLGQGVQPQHF. The CDR3 DNA reads as TGTGCCAGCAGTTTGGGGCAGGGAGTTCAGCCCCAGCATTTT.

This clone occurred once. The genes are TRBV19 and TRBJ1-1; TRBD1 matches at 7 bases. Germline loops: CDR1 LNHDA, CDR2 SQIVND (reference sequence). The CDR3 extends over 13 amino acids. The trim removed 5 bases at V and 7 bases at J, leaving 7 bases unmatched. Written as DNA, the CDR3 is TGTGCCAGTAGTGATCTTGACAGGGATGAAGCTTTCTTT. This codes for CASSDLDRDEAFF.

CDR3: CASSEWSSGVYEQYF. CDR3 coding DNA: TGTGCCAGCAGTGAATGGTCTAGCGGAGTGTACGAGCAGTACTTC. The chain joins TRBV6-1 to TRBJ2-7, with 7 bases lining up with TRBD2. Per the germline V gene, CDR1 is MNHNS and CDR2 is SASEGT. The CDR3 is 15 amino acids. With 2 bases clipped from V and 4 bases from J, the junction kept 8 bases outside the gene matches.

This chain joins TRBV30 and TRBJ1-6, with D tentatively TRBD1 (5 bases). The V gene's germline CDR1 is GTSNPN and CDR2 SVGIG (reference sequence). V lost 2 bases, J lost 1 base, and 18 bases lay in between. The CDR3 has 18 amino acids. The CDR3 DNA sequence: TGTGCCTGGAGTACACCTAGACCGGGACCTTCCTATAATTCACCCCTCCACTTT. Its translation is CAWSTPRPGPSYNSPLHF.

This clone was seen a single time. The chain has TRBV9 and TRBJ1-3; no clear D gene. V was clipped by 2 bases and J by 2 bases, with 11 bases between them. The germline gives CDR1 SGDLS, CDR2 YYNGEE. The CDR3 is made up of 15 amino acids. CDR3 sequence: CASSVEGHAGNTIYF. The CDR3 bases are TGTGCCAGCAGCGTTGAGGGCCACGCTGGAAACACCATATATTTT.

This clone was observed once. The genes are TRBV9 and TRBJ1-6, with TRBD1 matching over 8 bases. The trim removed 2 bases at V and 8 bases at J, leaving 6 bases unmatched. Germline CDR1 is SGDLS and CDR2 is YYNGEE. This CDR3 contains 15 residues. The CDR3 DNA follows: TGTGCCAGCAGCGTCCTACAGGGGGTGGATTCACCCCTCCACTTT. Amino acid sequence: CASSVLQGVDSPLHF.

The V call is TRBV6-5, the J call TRBJ1-2; D not certain. Trimming shortened V by 0 bases and J by 6 bases, and 17 bases separated the two germline ends. This CDR3 region has 16 residues. From germline, CDR1 is MNHEY and CDR2 SVGAGI. The CDR3 loop reads CASSYSSEGRPDGYTF. DNA for the CDR3: TGTGCCAGCAGTTACTCGTCGGAGGGAAGGCCTGATGGCTACACCTTC.

This chain links TRBV7-6 with TRBJ2-3, with TRBD2 matching over 16 bases. V trimming: 2 bases; J trimming: 0 bases; junction bases outside the gene matches: 11. Germline V gives CDR1 SGHVS, CDR2 FNYEAQ. The CDR3 totals 21 residues. The CDR3 nucleotides are TGTGCCAGCAGCTTATTGTCGGGACTAGCGGGGGGGCCGCCGAGCACAGATACGCAGTATTTT. Its translation is CASSLLSGLAGGPPSTDTQYF.

The rearrangement uses TRBV9 and TRBJ1-3; D is unclear. Trimming shortened V by 0 bases and J by 7 bases, and 11 bases separated the two germline ends. From germline, CDR1 is SGDLS and CDR2 YYNGEE. The length of the CDR3 is 14 residues. CDR3 DNA sequence: TGTGCCAGCAGCGTAGGAATCAGTGGGAACACCATATATTTT. Amino acid sequence: CASSVGISGNTIYF. Drawing the rest from reference TRBV9 and TRBJ1-3, the complete variable domain is DSGVTQTPKHLITATGQRVTLRCSPRSGDLSVYWYQQSLDQGLQFLIQYYNGEERAKGNILERFSAQQFPDLHSELNLSSLELGDSALYFCASSVGISGNTIYFGEGSWLTVV.

The chain employs TRBV28 and TRBJ2-5; 12 nucleotides agree with TRBD2. CDR1 MDHEN and CDR2 SYDVKM come from the germline V gene. V shed 4 bases, J shed 0 bases, and the junction held 6 bases outside the gene matches. This CDR3 region has 17 residues. CDR3 region: CASSSLAGGPYQETQYF. CDR3 in DNA: TGTGCCAGCAGTTCCCTAGCGGGGGGGCCGTACCAAGAGACCCAGTACTTC.